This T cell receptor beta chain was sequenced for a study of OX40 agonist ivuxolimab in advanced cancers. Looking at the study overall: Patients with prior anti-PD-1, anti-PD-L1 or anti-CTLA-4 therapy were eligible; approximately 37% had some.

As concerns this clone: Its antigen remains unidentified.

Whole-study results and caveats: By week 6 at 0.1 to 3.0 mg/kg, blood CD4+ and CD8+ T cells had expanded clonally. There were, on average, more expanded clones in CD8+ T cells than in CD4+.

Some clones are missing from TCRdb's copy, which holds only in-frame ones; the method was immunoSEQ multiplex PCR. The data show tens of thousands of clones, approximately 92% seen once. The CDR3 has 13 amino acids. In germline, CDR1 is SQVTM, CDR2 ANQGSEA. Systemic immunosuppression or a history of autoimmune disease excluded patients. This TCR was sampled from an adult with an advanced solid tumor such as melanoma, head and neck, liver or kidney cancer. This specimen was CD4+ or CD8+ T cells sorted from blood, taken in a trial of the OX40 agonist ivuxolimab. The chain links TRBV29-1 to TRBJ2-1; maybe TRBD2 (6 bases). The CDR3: CSSDSGYVNEQFF. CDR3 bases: TGCAGTTCCGACAGCGGGTATGTGAATGAGCAGTTCTTC.